This TCR beta chain is drawn from a study of blood T cell repertoires in COVID-19. The CDR3 has 15 amino acids. V was clipped by 5 bases and J by 15 bases; unmatched bases: 16. From germline, CDR1 is SGHTA and CDR2 FQGNSA. The table came from immunoSEQ multiplex PCR; TCRdb's copy has only in-frame clones and leaves some out. The sample consists of a few hundred thousand clones, 85% to 90% of them appearing once. This sequence originates from a man aged 25 to 40 who had recovered from COVID-19. The chain is built from TRBV7-2 and TRBJ1-6, with 7 bases lining up with TRBD1. The sequenced material came from PBMCs or T cells enriched from blood (not recorded which). The CDR3 DNA follows: TGTGCCAGCAGCCCCTTAACGGGACAGTCGTCAGTCCTCCACTTT. Translating gives CASSPLTGQSSVLHF.